This is a list of T cell receptor beta chains from one sample in a study of tumor-infiltrating lymphocytes in oesophageal squamous cell carcinoma. Each CDR3 protein gets one entry after TCRdb re-called the PCR reads with MiXCR. The repertoire holds around 12,000 distinct CDR3 sequences, with less than 65% as singletons. Source material: normal esophageal tissue next to the tumor. All receptors come from a male donor with esophageal squamous cell carcinoma. Each CDR3 is given with its conserved first and last residue. D genes are given only for firm matches. Size is stated for part of the rows, as once, few or many counts, or as a class when the clone is expanded.

>NA|TRBJ2-7|TRBV5-1|TRBD2|13
TGCGCCAGCAGCAGAATGGGGGGGTCCGAGCAGTACTTC
CASSRMGGSEQYF
>many|TRBJ1-3|TRBV11-2|NA|15
TGTGCCAGCAGCTTAGGAGGAGCCAGTGGAAACACCATATATTTT
CASSLGGASGNTIYF
>many|TRBJ2-2|TRBV10-2|NA|15
TGCGCCAGCAGTTTTGAGGGGGAGGGGACCGGGGAGCTGTTTTTT
CASSFEGEGTGELFF
>medium-sized|TRBJ2-1|TRBV6-1|TRBD2|15
TGTGCCAGCAGTAACCGAGCGGGAGACGTGGATGAGCAGTTCTTC
CASSNRAGDVDEQFF
>NA|TRBJ2-1|TRBV14|TRBD2|18
TGTGCCAGCAGCCAAGACGGGACTAGCGGTCGTTTCTCCTACGAGCAGTTCTTC
CASSQDGTSGRFSYEQFF
>NA|TRBJ2-1|TRBV7-2|TRBD2|15
TGTGCCAGCAGCTTAGGCGGGGGGGGAGCAGATGAGCAGTTCTTC
CASSLGGGGADEQFF
>medium-sized|TRBJ2-3|TRBV7-9|NA|14
TGTGCCAGCAGCTTAGCACAGGGCACAGATACGCAGTATTTT
CASSLAQGTDTQYF
>NA|TRBJ2-7|TRBV6-2/TRBV6-3|TRBD1|16
TGTGCCAGCAGCACCCCAACCGGGACAGGGGGCTACGAGCAGTACTTC
CASSTPTGTGGYEQYF
>many|TRBJ2-1|TRBV19|NA|13
TGTGCCAGTAGAAGGGACGGCTACAATGAGCAGTTCTTC
CASRRDGYNEQFF
>NA|TRBJ2-5|TRBV6-1|TRBD1|14
TGTGCCAGCAGCTCCGACAGGGGTTGGGAGACCCAGTACTTC
CASSSDRGWETQYF
>NA|TRBJ2-7|TRBV7-6|NA|11
TGTGCCAGCAGCCTGGCGGGCGAGCAGTACTTC
CASSLAGEQYF
>NA|TRBJ2-5|TRBV7-8|NA|12
TGTGCCAGCAGCTTAGTTGGAGAGACCCAGTACTTC
CASSLVGETQYF
>NA|TRBJ2-7|TRBV7-6|NA|15
TGTGCCAGCAGCTTAGCGTCAGGCGGCTCCTACGAGCAGTACTTC
CASSLASGGSYEQYF
>few|TRBJ2-1|TRBV6-1|NA|13
TGTGCCAGCAGTGATAGGATTATCGGTGAGCAGTTCTTC
CASSDRIIGEQFF
>NA|TRBJ2-5|TRBV19|TRBD2|15
TGTGCCAGTAGTATGAGCGGGGGGTTCTACAATGAGCAGTACTTC
CASSMSGGFYNEQYF
>many|TRBJ2-5|TRBV2|NA|13
TGTGCCAGCAGTGGGTCCGTGTCGGAGACCCAGTACTTC
CASSGSVSETQYF
>once|TRBJ2-1|TRBV11-2|TRBD2|14
TGTGCCAGCAGCCAGCAGACTAGCGGGAATGAGCAGTTCTTC
CASSQQTSGNEQFF
>NA|TRBJ2-3|TRBV7-2|TRBD1|15
TGTGCCAGCAGCTCGGGACAGGGAAGGGTAGATACGCAGTATTTC
CASSSGQGRVDTQYF
>NA|TRBJ2-1|TRBV7-4|NA|14
TGTGCCAGCAGCTTATTGATCTCCTACAATGAGCAGTTCTTC
CASSLLISYNEQFF
>NA|TRBJ2-7|TRBV7-2|NA|13
TGTGCCAGCAGGCCACCTGGAGTTCCCGAGCAGTACTTC
CASRPPGVPEQYF
>NA|TRBJ2-1|TRBV6-6|TRBD2|15
TGTGCCAGCAGTTACTCGCTGGCGGGAGGCAATGAGCAGTTCTTC
CASSYSLAGGNEQFF
>NA|TRBJ2-7|TRBV7-3|TRBD1|14
TGTGCCAGCAGCCAACGGGGGACAGGGGACGAGCAGTACTTC
CASSQRGTGDEQYF
>many|TRBJ2-5|TRBV7-9|NA|14
TGTGCCAGCAGCTACCCGGACGGGACGAGAGACCAGTACTTC
CASSYPDGTRDQYF
>many|TRBJ2-5|TRBV19|NA|14
TGTGCCAGTAGTATAGGTCAGGGTGTCGAGACCCAGTACTTC
CASSIGQGVETQYF
>NA|TRBJ1-2|TRBV7-9|NA|14
TGTGCCAGCAGCCAGGGACATGGTAACTATGGCTACACCTTC
CASSQGHGNYGYTF
>many|TRBJ1-2|TRBV6-6|TRBD1|15
TGTGCCAGCAGTTACTTGGGACAGCCTTGGTATGGCTACACCTTC
CASSYLGQPWYGYTF
>NA|TRBJ2-7|TRBV7-6|TRBD2|14
TGTGCCAGCAGCTTTGGCGGGGGGCTCGACGAGCAGTACTTC
CASSFGGGLDEQYF
>NA|TRBJ2-7|TRBV7-3|NA|13
TGTGCCAGCAGCTTAGACACCAACTACGAGCAGTACTTC
CASSLDTNYEQYF
>NA|TRBJ2-3|TRBV7-8|NA|14
TGTGCCAGCAGCTCGGTAGCGAGCACAGATACGCAGTATTTT
CASSSVASTDTQYF
>few|TRBJ2-7|TRBV7-4|NA|15
TGTGCCAGCAGCTTGAGGGGCCAGAACAGCTACGAGCAGTACTTC
CASSLRGQNSYEQYF
>few|TRBJ1-5|TRBV19|NA|18
TGTGCCAGTAGTATAAGATCGGGAGTGAGAAGTAGCGATCAGCCCCAGCATTTT
CASSIRSGVRSSDQPQHF
>NA|TRBJ2-1|TRBV11-2|TRBD2|16
TGTGCCAGCAGCTTAGTTGCGGGAGTTTCCTACAATGAGCAGTCCTTC
CASSLVAGVSYNEQSF
>medium-sized|TRBJ2-2|TRBV7-9|NA|15
TGTGCCAGCAGCTCCCAGGGGGGGAACACCGGGGAGCTGTTTTTT
CASSSQGGNTGELFF
>NA|TRBJ2-7|TRBV7-8|NA|14
TGTGCCAGCAGCTTAGAGGGCAAGTCCTACGAGCAGTACTTC
CASSLEGKSYEQYF
>NA|TRBJ2-1|TRBV7-2|TRBD1|15
TGTGCCAGCAGCTATAGGACAGGCGCAGCGAATGAGCAGTTCTTC
CASSYRTGAANEQFF
>NA|TRBJ1-5|TRBV10-3|NA|15
TGTGCCATCAGTGAGGGGACGGTAGGGGGTCAGCCCCAGCATTTT
CAISEGTVGGQPQHF
>many|TRBJ1-2|TRBV6-1|TRBD1|14
TGTGCCAGCAGTTCCGACAGGGGGCGAGGTGGCTACACCTTC
CASSSDRGRGGYTF
>NA|TRBJ2-3|TRBV19|TRBD2|18
TGTGCCAGTAGCCCCGGGACTAGCGGGGGCGCCCTAAGGGGAACGCAGTATTTT
CASSPGTSGGALRGTQYF
>NA|TRBJ2-1|TRBV28|TRBD2|14
TGTGCCAGCAACCGGGACTACTCCTACAATGAGCAGTTCTTC
CASNRDYSYNEQFF
>NA|TRBJ2-7|TRBV5-4|TRBD2|15
TGTGCCAGCAGCCCCGGGGGGGGGGCCGAGAACGAGCAGTACTTC
CASSPGGGAENEQYF
>NA|TRBJ2-1|TRBV2|NA|11
TGTGCCAGTACCGATTACAATGAGCAGTTCTTC
CASTDYNEQFF
>NA|TRBJ2-7|TRBV7-2|TRBD1|14
TGTGCCAGCAGCTTAGCGGGACAGGGTAAGGAGCAGTACTTC
CASSLAGQGKEQYF